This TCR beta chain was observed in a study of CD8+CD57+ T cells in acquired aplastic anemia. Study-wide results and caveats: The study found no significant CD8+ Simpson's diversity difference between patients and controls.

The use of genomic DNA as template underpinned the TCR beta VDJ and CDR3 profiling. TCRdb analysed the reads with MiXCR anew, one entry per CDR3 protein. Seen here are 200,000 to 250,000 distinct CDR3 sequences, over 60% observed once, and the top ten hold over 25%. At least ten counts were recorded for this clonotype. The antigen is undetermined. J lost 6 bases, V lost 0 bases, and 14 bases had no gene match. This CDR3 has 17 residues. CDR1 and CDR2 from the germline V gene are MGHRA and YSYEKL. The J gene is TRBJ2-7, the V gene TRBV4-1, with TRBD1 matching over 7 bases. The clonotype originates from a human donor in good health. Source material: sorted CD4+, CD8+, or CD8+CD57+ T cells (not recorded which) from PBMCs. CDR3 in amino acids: CASSQDLRRGRQSEQYF. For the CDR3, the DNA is TGCGCCAGCAGCCAAGATCTTCGCAGGGGGAGACAGTCCGAGCAGTACTTC.